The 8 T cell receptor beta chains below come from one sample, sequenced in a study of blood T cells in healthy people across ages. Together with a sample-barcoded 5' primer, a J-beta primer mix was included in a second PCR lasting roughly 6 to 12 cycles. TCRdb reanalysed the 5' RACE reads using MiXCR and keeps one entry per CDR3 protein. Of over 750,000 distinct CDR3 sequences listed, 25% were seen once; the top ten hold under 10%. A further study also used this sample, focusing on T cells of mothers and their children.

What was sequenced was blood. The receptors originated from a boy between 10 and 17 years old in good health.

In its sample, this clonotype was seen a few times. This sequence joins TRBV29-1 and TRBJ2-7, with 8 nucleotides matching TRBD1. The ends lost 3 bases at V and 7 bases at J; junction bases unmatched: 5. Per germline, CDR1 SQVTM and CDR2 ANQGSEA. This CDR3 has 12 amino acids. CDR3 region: CSVETGEEEQYF. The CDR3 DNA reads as TGCAGCGTTGAGACAGGGGAAGAAGAGCAGTACTTC.

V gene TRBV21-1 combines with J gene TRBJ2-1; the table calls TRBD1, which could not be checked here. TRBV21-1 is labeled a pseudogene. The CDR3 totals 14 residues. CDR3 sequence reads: CASSKQGAYNEQFF. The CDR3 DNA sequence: TGTGCCAGCAGCAAACAGGGGGCTTACAATGAGCAGTTCTTC.

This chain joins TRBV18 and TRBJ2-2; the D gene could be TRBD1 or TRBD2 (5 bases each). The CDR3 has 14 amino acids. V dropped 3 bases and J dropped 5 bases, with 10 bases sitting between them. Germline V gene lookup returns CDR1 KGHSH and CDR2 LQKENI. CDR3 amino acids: CASSPGEGTGELFF. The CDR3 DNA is TGTGCCAGCTCACCGGGGGAAGGAACCGGGGAGCTGTTTTTT. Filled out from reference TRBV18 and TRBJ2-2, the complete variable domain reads NAGVMQNPRHLVRRRGQEARLRCSPMKGHSHVYWYRQLPEEGLKFMVYLQKENIIDESGMPKERFSAEFPKEGPSILRIQQVVRGDSAAYFCASSPGEGTGELFFGEGSRLTVL.

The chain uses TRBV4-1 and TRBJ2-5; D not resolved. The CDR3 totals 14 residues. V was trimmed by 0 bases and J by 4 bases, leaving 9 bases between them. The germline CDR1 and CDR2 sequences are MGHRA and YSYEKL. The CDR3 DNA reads TGCGCCAGCAGCCAAGATTTGGAGCCAGAGACCCAGTACTTC. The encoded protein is CASSQDLEPETQYF.

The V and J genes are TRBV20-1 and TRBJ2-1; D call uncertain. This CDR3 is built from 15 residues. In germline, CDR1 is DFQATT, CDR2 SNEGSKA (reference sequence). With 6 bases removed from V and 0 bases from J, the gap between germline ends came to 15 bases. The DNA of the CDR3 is TGCAGTGCCATCTCCGACTTGAGCTCCTACAATGAGCAGTTCTTC. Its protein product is CSAISDLSSYNEQFF.

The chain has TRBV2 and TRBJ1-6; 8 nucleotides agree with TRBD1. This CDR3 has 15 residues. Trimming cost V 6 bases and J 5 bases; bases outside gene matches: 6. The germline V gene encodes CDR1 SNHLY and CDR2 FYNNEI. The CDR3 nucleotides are TGTGCCAGCAGCTCCAGGGGGCGGGATAATTCACCCCTCCACTTT. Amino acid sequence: CASSSRGRDNSPLHF. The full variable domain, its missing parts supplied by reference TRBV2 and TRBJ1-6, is EPEVTQTPSHQVTQMGQEVILRCVPISNHLYFYWYRQILGQKVEFLVSFYNNEISEKSEIFDDQFSVERPDGSNFTLKIRSTKLEDSAMYFCASSSRGRDNSPLHFGNGTRLTVT.

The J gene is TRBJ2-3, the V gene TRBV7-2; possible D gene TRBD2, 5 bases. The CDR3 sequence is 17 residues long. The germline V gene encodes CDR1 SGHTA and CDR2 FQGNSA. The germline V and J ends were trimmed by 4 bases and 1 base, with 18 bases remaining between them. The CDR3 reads CASSSLPGVPGTDTQYF. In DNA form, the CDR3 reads TGTGCCAGCAGCTCCCTTCCCGGGGTTCCGGGCACAGATACGCAGTATTTT.

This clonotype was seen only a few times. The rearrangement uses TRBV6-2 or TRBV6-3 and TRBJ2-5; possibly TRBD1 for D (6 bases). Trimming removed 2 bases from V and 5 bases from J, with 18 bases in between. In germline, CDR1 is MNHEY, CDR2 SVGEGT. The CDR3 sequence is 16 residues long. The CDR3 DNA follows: TGTGCCAGCAGTTACGAAGGACCGCACAGGGCGGAGACCCAGTACTTC. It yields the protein CASSYEGPHRAETQYF.